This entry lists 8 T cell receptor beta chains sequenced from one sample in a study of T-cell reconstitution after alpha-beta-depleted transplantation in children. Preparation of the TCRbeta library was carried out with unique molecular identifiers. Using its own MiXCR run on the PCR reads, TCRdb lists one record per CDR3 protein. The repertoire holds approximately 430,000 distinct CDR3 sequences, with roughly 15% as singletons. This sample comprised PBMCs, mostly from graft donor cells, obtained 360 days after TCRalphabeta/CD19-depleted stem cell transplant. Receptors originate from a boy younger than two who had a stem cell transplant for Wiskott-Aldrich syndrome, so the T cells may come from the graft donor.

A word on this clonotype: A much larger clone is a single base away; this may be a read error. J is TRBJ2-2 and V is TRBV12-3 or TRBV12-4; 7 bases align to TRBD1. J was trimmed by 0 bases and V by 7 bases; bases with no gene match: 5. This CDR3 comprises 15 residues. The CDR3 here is CASILTGTNTGELFF. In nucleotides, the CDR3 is TGTGCCAGCATCCTGACAGGGACGAACACCGGGGAGCTGTTTTTT.

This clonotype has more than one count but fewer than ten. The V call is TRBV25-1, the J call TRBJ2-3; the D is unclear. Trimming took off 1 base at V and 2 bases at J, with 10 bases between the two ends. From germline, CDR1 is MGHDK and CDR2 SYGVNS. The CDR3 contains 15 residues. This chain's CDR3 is CASSELEFPTDTQYF. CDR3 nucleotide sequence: TGTGCCAGCAGTGAATTGGAGTTTCCCACAGATACGCAGTATTTT.

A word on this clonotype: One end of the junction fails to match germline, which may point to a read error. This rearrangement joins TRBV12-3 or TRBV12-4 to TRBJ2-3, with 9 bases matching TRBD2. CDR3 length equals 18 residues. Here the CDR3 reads CTSTLSSGTSIFTDTQYF. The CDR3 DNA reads TGTACCAGCACTCTCTCGTCCGGGACTAGCATATTTACAGATACGCAGTATTTT.

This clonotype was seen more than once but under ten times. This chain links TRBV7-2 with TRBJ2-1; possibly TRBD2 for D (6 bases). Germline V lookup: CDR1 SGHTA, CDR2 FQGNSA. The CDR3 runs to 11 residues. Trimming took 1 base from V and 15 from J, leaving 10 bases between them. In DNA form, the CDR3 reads TGTGCCAGCAGCTTAGGACTAGTTCTGTTCTTC. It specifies CASSLGLVLFF. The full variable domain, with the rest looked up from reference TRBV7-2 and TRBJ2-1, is GAGVSQSPSNKVTEKGKDVELRCDPISGHTALYWYRQSLGQGLEFLIYFQGNSAPDKSGLPSDRFSAERTGGSVSTLTIQRTQQEDSAVYLCASSLGLVLFFGPGTRLTVL.

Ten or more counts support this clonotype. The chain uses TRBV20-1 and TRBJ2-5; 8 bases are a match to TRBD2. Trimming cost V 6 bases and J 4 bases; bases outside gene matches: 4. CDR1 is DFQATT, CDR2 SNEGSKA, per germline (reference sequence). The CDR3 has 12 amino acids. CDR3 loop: CSASGRRETQYF. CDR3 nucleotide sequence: TGCAGTGCAAGCGGGAGACGAGAGACCCAGTACTTC.

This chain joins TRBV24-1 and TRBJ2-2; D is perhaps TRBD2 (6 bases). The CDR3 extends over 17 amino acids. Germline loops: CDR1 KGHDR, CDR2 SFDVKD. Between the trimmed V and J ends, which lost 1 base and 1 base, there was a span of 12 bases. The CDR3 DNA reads TGTGCCACCAGTGATTTTGACGGGGGAAGGAACACCGGGGAGCTGTTTTTT. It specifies CATSDFDGGRNTGELFF.

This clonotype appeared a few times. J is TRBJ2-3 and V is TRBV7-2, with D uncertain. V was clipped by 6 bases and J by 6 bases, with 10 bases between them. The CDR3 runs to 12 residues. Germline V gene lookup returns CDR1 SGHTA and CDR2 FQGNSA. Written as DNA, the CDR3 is TGTGCCAGCAGAGGGTTCCGGGATACGCAGTATTTT. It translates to CASRGFRDTQYF.

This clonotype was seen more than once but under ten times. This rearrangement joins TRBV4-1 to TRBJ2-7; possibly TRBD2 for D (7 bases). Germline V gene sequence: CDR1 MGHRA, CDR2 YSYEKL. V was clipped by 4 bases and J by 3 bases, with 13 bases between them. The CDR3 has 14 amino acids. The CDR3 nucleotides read TGCGCCAGCAGCCCATATAGGGGGGGCTACGAGCAGTACTTC. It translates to CASSPYRGGYEQYF.